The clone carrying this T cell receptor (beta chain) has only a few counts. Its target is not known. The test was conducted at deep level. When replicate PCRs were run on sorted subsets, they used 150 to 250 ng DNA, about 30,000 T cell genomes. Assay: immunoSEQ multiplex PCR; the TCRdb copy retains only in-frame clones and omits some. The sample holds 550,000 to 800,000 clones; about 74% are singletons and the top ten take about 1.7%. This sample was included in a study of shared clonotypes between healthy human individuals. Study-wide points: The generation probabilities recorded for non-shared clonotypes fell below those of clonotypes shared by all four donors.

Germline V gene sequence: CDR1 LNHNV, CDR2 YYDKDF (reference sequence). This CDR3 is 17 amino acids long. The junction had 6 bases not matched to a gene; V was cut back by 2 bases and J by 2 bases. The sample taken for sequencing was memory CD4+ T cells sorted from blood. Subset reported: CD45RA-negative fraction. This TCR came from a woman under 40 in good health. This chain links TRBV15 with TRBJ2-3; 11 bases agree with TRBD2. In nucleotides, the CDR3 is TGTGCCACCAGCAGAACAGGGACTAGCGGTTACACAGATACGCAGTATTTT. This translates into CATSRTGTSGYTDTQYF.